Following are 7 T cell receptor beta chains from one sample sequenced in a study of T-cell reconstitution after alpha-beta-depleted transplantation in children (dated by TCRdb to 2016 to 2017). Beyond this particular receptor, the publication reports: The frequencies of hyperexpanded clones fell over the following months, and after one year, T-cell counts and TCRbeta diversity were mostly attributed to newly produced T cells.

The method was PCR. The data were produced on an Illumina HiSeq 2500. TCR library preparation used molecular barcoding, with unique molecular identifiers applied to normalize quantification of the TCRbeta repertoire. The public reads were quality trimmed at Q25 with fastp and then assembled into clones with MiXCR by TCRdb, keeping productive beta chains. Under each unique CDR3 protein, matching rows form one entry showing the most common genes and DNA. The sample yields a few hundred thousand distinct CDR3 sequences; almost 8% were counted once. Approximately 9.6% of the sample is taken by the ten largest. Antigen specificity for these receptors is unknown. The sample's treatment or condition label, in plain terms: allogeneic hematopoietic cell transplantation with graft depleted of TCRalphabeta T cells and CD19 B cells. The sample was peripheral blood, taken 360 days after TCRalphabeta/CD19-depleted stem cell transplant. The receptors stem from a female patient between 2 and 15 years old who had a stem cell transplant for Fanconi anemia, so the T cells may come from the graft donor.

This clonotype was recorded a few times. The chain uses TRBV5-4 and TRBJ1-2; D unclear. The CDR3 length is 14 residues. CDR1 is SGHNT, CDR2 YYREEE, per germline (reference sequence). V lost 4 bases and J lost 4, with 14 bases in between. CDR3 in DNA: TGTGCCAGCAGCGCAGAAAACACCGCCTATGGCTACACCTTC. It yields the protein CASSAENTAYGYTF. Filled out from reference TRBV5-4 and TRBJ1-2, the complete variable domain reads ETGVTQSPTHLIKTRGQQVTLRCSSQSGHNTVSWYQQALGQGPQFIFQYYREEENGRGNFPPRFSGLQFPNYSSELNVNALELDDSALYLCASSAENTAYGYTFGSGTRLTVV.

This clonotype was seen more than once but under ten times. The gene calls are TRBV5-1 and TRBJ1-4; possibly TRBD1 for D (6 bases). V was shortened by 0 bases and J by 7 bases, with 19 bases between the two germline ends. The CDR3 spans 17 residues. CDR1 is SGHRS, CDR2 YFSETQ, per germline. CDR3 sequence: CASSLAVGTHPGEKLFF. CDR3 in DNA: TGCGCCAGCAGCTTGGCGGTCGGGACACATCCGGGTGAAAAACTGTTTTTT.

The rearrangement uses TRBV6-5 and TRBJ2-4; 9 positions agree with TRBD2. The CDR3 runs 15 residues. The ends lost 2 bases at V and 5 bases at J; junction bases unmatched: 4. CDR1 and CDR2 from the germline V gene are MNHEY and SVGAGI. CDR3 protein: CASSYERGAENIQYF. The CDR3 nucleotides are TGTGCCAGCAGTTACGAGCGGGGGGCCGAAAACATTCAGTACTTC.

This clonotype showed up many times. This chain uses TRBV4-2 with TRBJ2-7; D gene unclear. This CDR3 region has 16 residues. Germline V gene lookup returns CDR1 LGHNA and CDR2 YNFKEQ. V gave up 1 base and J gave up 2 bases, with 15 bases separating them. The CDR3 coding sequence is TGTGCCAGCAGCCAAGCCCAAGTAGGGCCGGCCTACGAGCAGTACTTC. As protein: CASSQAQVGPAYEQYF.

This clonotype was recorded at least ten times. The CDR3 here is CASSYFGEAFF. The CDR3 DNA reads as TGTGCCAGCAGTTACTTTGGTGAAGCTTTCTTT. This chain connects TRBV6-6 to TRBJ1-1; no definite D call. CDR3 length: 11 residues. The V and J ends lost 1 base and 7 bases respectively, with 4 bases between them. CDR1 MNHNY and CDR2 SVGAGI come from the germline V gene (reference sequence).

In its sample, this clonotype was seen many times. The rearrangement links TRBV5-1 to TRBJ2-5; D uncertain. In germline, CDR1 is SGHRS, CDR2 YFSETQ. The CDR3 is 13 residues long. V was shortened by 0 bases and J by 5 bases, with 8 bases between the two germline ends. CDR3 nucleotides: TGCGCCAGCAGCTTGGATATGGGGGAGACCCAGTACTTC. Encoded protein: CASSLDMGETQYF.

This chain connects TRBV28 to TRBJ1-1; weak D call: TRBD1 (5 bases). Germline CDR1 reads MDHEN; CDR2 reads SYDVKM. This CDR3 has 16 amino acids. Between the trimmed V and J ends, which lost 5 bases and 1 base, there was a span of 17 bases. CDR3 amino acids: CASSPWWGGANTEAFF. CDR3 bases: TGTGCCAGCAGTCCCTGGTGGGGGGGAGCGAACACTGAAGCTTTCTTT.